This T cell receptor beta chain was identified during a study of blood T cell repertoires in COVID-19. Original data processing: Estimates of nucleated cell counts were drawn from the amplification of reference gene primers. Generated by immunoSEQ multiplex PCR, the TCRdb table keeps only in-frame clones and is missing some. V, J and clone size were drawn from that table, and D and trimming were deduced from the DNA. The sample has about 240,000 clones; more than 85% are singletons. Germline V lookup: CDR1 SGHRS, CDR2 YFSETQ. Trimming took 1 base from V and 2 from J; bases not matched to a gene: 2. The CDR3 has 15 residues.

The sequence was obtained from a woman in her 70s with active or convalescent COVID-19. The sample taken for sequencing was peripheral blood. The chain links TRBV5-1 to TRBJ2-5, with 10 bases that match TRBD2. The CDR3 DNA reads TGCGCCAGCAGCTTGCAAGCGGGGGGGCAAGAGACCCAGTACTTC. This sequence encodes CASSLQAGGQETQYF.